These 32 T cell receptor beta chains came from one sample sequenced in a study of shared T cell receptors in the human thymus. Produced via immunoSEQ multiplex PCR; TCRdb's table is partial and in-frame only. The profile shows hundreds of thousands of clones, roughly 90% of them singletons. In addition, the sample was reused for a study of human thymus T cells.

Material: thymocytes. The receptors shown here come from a boy under two years old with a congenital heart defect.

The V gene is TRBV27, the J gene TRBJ2-1, with 7 bases that match TRBD2. The V gene's germline CDR1 is MNHEY and CDR2 SMNVEV (reference sequence). The CDR3 has 15 amino acids. V shed 4 bases, J shed 7 bases, and the junction held 10 bases outside the gene matches. The CDR3 reads CASSSGGGPPNEQFF. CDR3 nucleotides: TGTGCCAGCAGTTCGGGGGGAGGGCCCCCAAATGAGCAGTTCTTC.

The chain is built from TRBV19 and TRBJ2-3; perhaps TRBD1 as D (6 bases). Germline values: CDR1 LNHDA, CDR2 SQIVND (reference sequence). The CDR3 has 15 residues. With 8 bases removed from V and 1 base from J, the gap between germline ends came to 16 bases. CDR3: CASREQGLGTDTQYF. The CDR3 DNA is TGTGCCAGTCGAGAACAGGGATTGGGCACAGATACGCAGTATTTT.

This clone has a handful of counts. The chain employs TRBV12-5 and TRBJ1-5; a weak D match, TRBD1 (6 bases). This CDR3 region has 14 residues. Germline loops: CDR1 LGHNT, CDR2 FRNRAP. The V gene lost 1 base and the J gene lost 15 bases, with 19 bases spanning the gap. DNA of the CDR3: TGTGCTAGTGGTTTGGGTAATTACGGGGGGGGGCTGCATTTT. Translation: CASGLGNYGGGLHF.

J is TRBJ1-5 and V is TRBV6-6, with D possibly TRBD1 on 6 matching bases. V was shortened by 6 bases and J by 0 bases, with 15 bases between the two germline ends. Looked up from germline, CDR1 is MNHNY and CDR2 is SVGAGI (reference sequence). The CDR3 runs 16 residues. This chain's CDR3 is CASSRQERYSNQPQHF. The DNA of the CDR3 is TGTGCCAGCAGCCGACAGGAGAGGTATAGCAATCAGCCCCAGCATTTT.

The genes are TRBV4-1 and TRBJ2-7, with 13 bases that match TRBD2. V dropped 0 bases and J dropped 2; count of bases not matched to a gene: 10. Per germline, CDR1 MGHRA and CDR2 YSYEKL. CDR3 size: 19 residues. The CDR3 reads CASSQDRGSGLAGAYEQYF. The CDR3 DNA follows: TGCGCCAGCAGCCAAGATAGAGGTTCAGGACTAGCGGGAGCCTACGAGCAGTACTTC.

The chain is built from TRBV7-8 and TRBJ2-5; TRBD2 matches at 10 bases. Germline V lookup: CDR1 SGHVS, CDR2 FQNEAQ. V lost 0 bases and J lost 0; bases outside the gene matches: 4. The CDR3 contains 17 residues. The CDR3 loop reads CASSLAGTSDYQETQYF. The CDR3 region has the DNA TGTGCCAGCAGCTTAGCTGGGACTAGCGATTACCAAGAGACCCAGTACTTC.

This clone has a single count. The chain carries TRBV27 and TRBJ2-1, with TRBD2 identical over 8 bases. J gave up 1 base and V 6 bases, and 14 bases lay outside the gene matches. CDR1 is MNHEY and CDR2 is SMNVEV in the germline V gene (reference sequence). The length of the CDR3 is 18 residues. The CDR3 region is CASSYFFSGGESYNEQFF. The CDR3 DNA sequence: TGTGCCAGCAGCTACTTCTTCTCGGGGGGGGAGTCCTACAATGAGCAGTTCTTC.

This clone was seen once. V is TRBV9 and J is TRBJ2-1; 7 nucleotides align to TRBD1. The CDR3 length is 14 residues. V lost 1 base, J lost 4 bases, and 2 bases stayed unmatched. Germline V CDR1 and CDR2: SGDLS, YYNGEE. CDR3 region: CASSVTGAYNEQFF. In nucleotides, the CDR3 is TGTGCCAGCAGCGTAACAGGGGCTTACAATGAGCAGTTCTTC.

The rearrangement links TRBV6-4 to TRBJ2-1; TRBD2 agrees at 12 bases. Trimming took 5 bases from V and 5 from J; bases not matched to a gene: 4. The CDR3 is 15 amino acids. CDR1 is MRHNA, CDR2 SNTAGT, per germline. Here the CDR3 reads CASSPGTSGHNEQFF. In DNA, the CDR3 is TGTGCCAGCAGTCCCGGGACTAGCGGGCACAATGAGCAGTTCTTC.

V is TRBV30 and J is TRBJ1-3, with 8 bases matching TRBD1. CDR3 length equals 13 residues. CDR1 is GTSNPN and CDR2 is SVGIG in the germline V gene (reference sequence). Trimming at V came to 6 bases and at J to 4 bases, leaving 5 bases not matched to a gene. The CDR3, as DNA: TGTGCCTGCGACAGGGGAGCGGGAAACACCATATATTTT. Its translation is CACDRGAGNTIYF.

This clone was observed a few times. The chain has TRBV2 and TRBJ2-7, with D uncertain. The CDR3 runs to 12 residues. Trimming cost V 7 bases and J 5 bases, with 12 bases left between them. CDR1 is SNHLY and CDR2 is FYNNEI in the germline V gene. CDR3 region: CASTGRKHEQYF. The DNA for the CDR3 is TGTGCCAGCACCGGCAGGAAGCACGAGCAGTACTTC.

V usage is TRBV27 and J usage is TRBJ2-3; TRBD1 is a possible D gene (5 bases). Trimming stripped 5 bases from V and 4 bases from J, with 16 bases between. The CDR3 spans 15 residues. Germline V gene sequence: CDR1 MNHEY, CDR2 SMNVEV (reference sequence). The CDR3 is CASSPKRQRPDTQYF. The CDR3 DNA follows: TGTGCCAGCAGTCCAAAAAGACAGCGACCAGATACGCAGTATTTT.

The chain links TRBV28 to TRBJ1-2; D is ambiguous. V was trimmed by 4 bases and J by 7 bases, leaving 16 bases between them. The CDR3 is made up of 14 amino acids. In germline, CDR1 is MDHEN, CDR2 SYDVKM. The DNA of the CDR3 is TGTGCCAGCAGTTCCGAAGGCCCCGGGTTTGGCTACACCTTC. This sequence encodes CASSSEGPGFGYTF.

V is TRBV4-1 and J is TRBJ2-3, with a weak D call TRBD2 (6 bases). CDR1 and CDR2 (germline): MGHRA, YSYEKL. CDR3 size: 14 residues. V shed 1 base and J shed 2 bases, with 7 bases lying between them. This CDR3 reads CASSQGDSTDTQYF. CDR3 nucleotide sequence: TGCGCCAGCAGCCAAGGGGACTCCACAGATACGCAGTATTTT.

The chain recombines TRBV5-1 with TRBJ1-3; TRBD1 might be the D (6 bases). Germline CDR1 and CDR2: SGHRS and YFSETQ. The CDR3 has 15 amino acids. V lost 3 bases to trimming and J lost 3 bases, with 13 bases between them. Here the CDR3 reads CASSYRGANGNTIYF. CDR3 bases: TGCGCCAGCAGCTACCGGGGGGCTAATGGAAACACCATATATTTT.

This chain connects TRBV7-9 to TRBJ2-5, with 7 bases that match TRBD2. The CDR3 is 15 amino acids. Germline CDR1 SEHNR, CDR2 FQNEAQ (reference sequence). Unmatched junction bases numbered 7, after V lost 5 bases and J lost 1 base. The CDR3 region is CASSPLTSPQETQYF. The CDR3 DNA reads TGTGCCAGCAGCCCCCTGACTAGCCCCCAAGAGACCCAGTACTTC. Using reference TRBV7-9 and TRBJ2-5 for the parts outside the CDR3, the full variable domain is DTGVSQNPRHKITKRGQNVTFRCDPISEHNRLYWYRQTLGQGPEFLTYFQNEAQLEKSRLLSDRFSAERPKGSFSTLEIQRTEQGDSAMYLCASSPLTSPQETQYFGPGTRLLVL.

The chain employs TRBV28 and TRBJ1-5; a weak D match, TRBD1 (6 bases). V was cut by 2 bases and J by 2 bases, with 19 bases left in between. This CDR3 spans 18 amino acids. CDR1 is MDHEN and CDR2 is SYDVKM in the germline V gene. Written as DNA, the CDR3 is TGTGCCAGCAGTTTACCGAGCTGGGGGCTCGGGGGCAATCAGCCCCAGCATTTT. Translated, it gives CASSLPSWGLGGNQPQHF.

The genes are TRBV30 and TRBJ2-3; 11 bases align to TRBD2. Germline values: CDR1 GTSNPN, CDR2 SVGIG (reference sequence). The CDR3 has 16 amino acids. The V segment lost 1 base and the J segment 3 bases; nucleotides outside the gene matches: 6. CDR3 residues: CAWSAPGTSGTDTQYF. The CDR3 DNA follows: TGTGCCTGGAGTGCACCCGGGACTAGCGGAACAGATACGCAGTATTTT.

This chain links TRBV10-1 with TRBJ2-1; 9 bases agree with TRBD2. CDR1 and CDR2 from the germline V gene are WNHNN and SYGVQD (reference sequence). This CDR3 is built from 14 residues. Trimming removed 4 bases from V and 2 bases from J; junction bases left unmatched: 0. CDR3 coding DNA: TGCGCCAGCAGTGGCGGGAGGGCCTACAATGAGCAGTTCTTC. Amino acids: CASSGGRAYNEQFF.

The V gene is TRBV27, the J gene TRBJ1-4; D is undetermined. V dropped 6 bases and J dropped 7 bases, with 6 bases sitting between them. The CDR3 has 11 amino acids. Germline V gene lookup returns CDR1 MNHEY and CDR2 SMNVEV (reference sequence). The CDR3 coding sequence is TGTGCCAGCAGCTTCGGTGAAAAACTGTTTTTT. As protein: CASSFGEKLFF.

This clone occurred once. This chain links TRBV5-6 with TRBJ2-3; TRBD2 matches at 15 bases. CDR3 length equals 17 residues. V shed 2 bases and J 6 bases; nucleotides not matched to a gene: 7. In germline, CDR1 is SGHDT, CDR2 YYEEEE. Here the CDR3 reads CASSFRTSGRAADTQYF. Here the CDR3 DNA reads TGTGCCAGCAGCTTTCGGACTAGCGGGAGGGCCGCTGATACGCAGTATTTT.

Note on this clone: Germline is not matched at one junction end, which may reflect a read error. The chain recombines TRBV10-3 with TRBJ2-1, with 9 bases matching TRBD2. The CDR3 is made up of 16 amino acids. Germline values: CDR1 ENHRY, CDR2 SYGVKD. Here the CDR3 DNA reads TGTGCCATCAGTGAGTCTTGGTGGCGGGAGGGTGGTACCAGTATCTTC. Protein product: CAISESWWREGGTSIF.

V is TRBV5-4 and J is TRBJ2-1; 8 bases are a match to TRBD2. Germline V gives CDR1 SGHNT, CDR2 YYREEE (reference sequence). The CDR3 runs to 15 residues. V lost 4 bases, J lost 3 bases, and 6 bases stayed unmatched. The CDR3 spells CASSLAGLGYNEQFF. For the CDR3, the DNA is TGTGCCAGCAGCCTAGCGGGTCTTGGCTACAATGAGCAGTTCTTC.

The gene calls are TRBV13 and TRBJ2-1; weak D call: TRBD1 (6 bases). The CDR3 runs 12 residues. The V gene's germline CDR1 is PRHDT and CDR2 FYEKMQ (reference sequence). V lost 3 bases, J lost 9 bases, and 9 bases lay in between. CDR3 nucleotides: TGTGCCAGCAGCTTCACAGGGACTGAGCAGTTCTTC. This gives the protein CASSFTGTEQFF.

The chain links TRBV29-1 to TRBJ2-1, with D possibly matching TRBD2 (6 bases). The CDR3 is 13 residues long. CDR1 and CDR2 (germline): SQVTM, ANQGSEA. Trimming removed 4 bases from V and 3 bases from J, with 10 bases in between. The CDR3 DNA sequence: TGCAGCGTTGTGGCGGGGTTCTACAATGAGCAGTTCTTC. It is translated as CSVVAGFYNEQFF.

The chain links TRBV14 to TRBJ2-2; D gene unclear. This CDR3 is 14 amino acids long. Germline V gives CDR1 SGHDN, CDR2 FVKESK. Trimming removed 0 bases at V and 6 bases at J, with 8 bases between. The CDR3 here is CASSQELLPGELFF. In DNA, the CDR3 is TGTGCCAGCAGCCAAGAGTTACTACCCGGGGAGCTGTTTTTT.

This clone was recorded once. The CDR3 region has the DNA TGCGCCAGCAGCCCCACTATTCACCCCTACGAGCAGTACTTC. This encodes CASSPTIHPYEQYF. The chain recombines TRBV4-3 with TRBJ2-7; D not certain. The V end was cut by 4 bases, the J end by 2 bases, with 12 bases between. CDR3 length equals 14 residues. Germline V lookup: CDR1 LGHNA, CDR2 YSLEER.

The chain joins TRBV13 to TRBJ2-1; D unresolved. This CDR3 region has 13 residues. The V end was cut by 5 bases, the J end by 8 bases, with 13 bases between. Looked up from germline, CDR1 is PRHDT and CDR2 is FYEKMQ (reference sequence). In nucleotides, the CDR3 is TGTGCCAGCAGCCTGGCGAGGTTCCATGAGCAGTTCTTC. Protein: CASSLARFHEQFF.

This clone was recorded only once. V and J are TRBV19 and TRBJ2-1, with D possibly matching TRBD1 (6 bases). The length of the CDR3 is 15 residues. Germline CDR1 is LNHDA and CDR2 is SQIVND (reference sequence). V was pared by 10 bases and J by 5 bases, with 21 bases between. CDR3 sequence: CATPSGTTINNEQFF. DNA for the CDR3: TGTGCCACCCCGTCCGGGACAACTATTAACAATGAGCAGTTCTTC.

V and J are TRBV7-9 and TRBJ2-7, with 7 positions matching TRBD2. The CDR3 spans 14 residues. The V segment lost 8 bases and the J segment 3 bases; nucleotides outside the gene matches: 10. From germline, CDR1 is SEHNR and CDR2 FQNEAQ (reference sequence). CDR3 bases: TGTGCCAGCGGTTATTTTGGGGGGGGCTACGAGCAGTACTTC. Protein sequence: CASGYFGGGYEQYF.

This sequence joins TRBV2 and TRBJ1-3, with D unclear. CDR3 length: 14 amino acids. Trimming removed 11 bases at V and 4 bases at J, with 18 bases between. The V gene's germline CDR1 is SNHLY and CDR2 FYNNEI. The DNA of the CDR3 is TGTGCCTGCGCGGCGGGTTTGTTAGGAAACACCATATATTTT. This translates into CACAAGLLGNTIYF.

This clone was recorded once. The chain has TRBV28 and TRBJ2-6; 12 nucleotides line up with TRBD1. CDR1 and CDR2 from the germline V gene are MDHEN and SYDVKM. Trimming cost V 4 bases and J 2 bases; bases outside gene matches: 3. The CDR3 contains 17 residues. CDR3 region: CASSSGQGATGANVLTF. The CDR3 bases are TGTGCCAGCAGTTCGGGACAGGGGGCAACTGGGGCCAACGTCCTGACTTTC. Combining the CDR3 with reference TRBV28 and TRBJ2-6 gives the whole variable domain DVKVTQSSRYLVKRTGEKVFLECVQDMDHENMFWYRQDPGLGLRLIYFSYDVKMKEKGDIPEGYSVSREKKERFSLILESASTNQTSMYLCASSSGQGATGANVLTFGAGSRLTVL.